The 3 T cell receptor beta chains presented below share a single source sample, sequenced in a study of cytomegalovirus exposure and HLA in healthy donors. PCR amplification relied on 60 Vbeta primers (plus 13 Jbeta primers). The table came from immunoSEQ multiplex PCR; TCRdb's copy has only in-frame clones and leaves some out. Among some 150,000 clones, over 70% were seen once, and the ten largest hold roughly 1.6%. Sequencing was carried out using PBMCs. The receptor source for this set is a woman aged 40 to 50 in good health and CMV-seronegative.

The chain links TRBV25-1 to TRBJ1-5; D might be TRBD1 (5 bases). V was shortened by 1 base and J by 4 bases, with 8 bases between the two germline ends. Per germline, CDR1 MGHDK and CDR2 SYGVNS. The CDR3 is 14 amino acids. The CDR3 region is CASSEWAGNQPQHF. In nucleotides, the CDR3 is TGTGCCAGCAGTGAATGGGCAGGGAATCAGCCCCAGCATTTT.

The chain links TRBV5-1 to TRBJ2-3, with 8 bases fitting TRBD1. Germline-derived CDR1 and CDR2 are SGHRS and YFSETQ. V lost 4 bases, J lost 4 bases, and 5 bases stayed unmatched. This CDR3 region has 14 residues. The CDR3 bases are TGCGCCAGCAGCGTGGACAGGGCCCCAGATACGCAGTATTTT. Protein sequence: CASSVDRAPDTQYF.

The chain recombines TRBV6-4 with TRBJ2-1; a weak D match, TRBD2 (5 bases). CDR1 and CDR2 from the germline V gene are MRHNA and SNTAGT. The V and J ends lost 0 bases and 11 bases respectively, with 17 bases between them. The length of the CDR3 is 15 residues. The CDR3 reads CASSDSIRRRDKQFF. For the CDR3, the DNA is TGTGCCAGCAGTGACTCGATCAGGAGGCGAGATAAGCAGTTCTTC.